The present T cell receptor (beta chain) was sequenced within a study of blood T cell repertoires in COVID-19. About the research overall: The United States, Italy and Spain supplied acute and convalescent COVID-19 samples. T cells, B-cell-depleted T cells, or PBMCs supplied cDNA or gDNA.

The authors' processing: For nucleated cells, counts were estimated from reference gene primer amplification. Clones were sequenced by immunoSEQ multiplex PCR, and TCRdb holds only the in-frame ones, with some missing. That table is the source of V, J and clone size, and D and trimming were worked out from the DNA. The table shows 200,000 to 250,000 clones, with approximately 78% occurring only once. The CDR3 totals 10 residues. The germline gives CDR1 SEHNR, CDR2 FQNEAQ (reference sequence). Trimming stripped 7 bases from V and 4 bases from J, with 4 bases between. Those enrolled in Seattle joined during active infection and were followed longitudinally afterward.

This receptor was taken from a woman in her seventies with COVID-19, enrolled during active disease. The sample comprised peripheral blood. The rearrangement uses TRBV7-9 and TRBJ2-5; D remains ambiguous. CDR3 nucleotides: TGTGCCAGCAACGGAGAGACCCAGTACTTC. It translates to CASNGETQYF. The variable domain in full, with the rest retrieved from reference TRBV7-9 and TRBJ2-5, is DTGVSQNPRHKITKRGQNVTFRCDPISEHNRLYWYRQTLGQGPEFLTYFQNEAQLEKSRLLSDRFSAERPKGSFSTLEIQRTEQGDSAMYLCASNGETQYFGPGTRLLVL.